The 20 T cell receptor beta chains in this list originate from one sample, sequenced in a study of T cells in Graves' hyperthyroidism and ophthalmopathy. It was RNA transcripts that yielded the amplified TCR beta CDR3 regions. The primer set for the first-round RT-PCR of the TCR CDR3 was HTBI. TCRdb analysed the multiplex PCR reads with MiXCR anew, one entry per CDR3 protein. The table records about 640,000 distinct CDR3 sequences, about 14% of them present only once. The sequencing sample was made of blood. The origin of the receptors is a woman between 45 and 65 years old with Graves' ophthalmopathy.

This clonotype was counted only a few times. V usage is TRBV19 and J usage is TRBJ2-1; 10 positions match TRBD2. Germline V gene sequence: CDR1 LNHDA, CDR2 SQIVND (reference sequence). The CDR3 runs 15 residues. After removal of 6 bases from V and 8 bases from J, the junction contained 10 bases not matched to a gene. The CDR3 bases are TGTGCCAGTAGATGGGGGTCTAGCGGGAGCTATGAGCAGTTCTTC. As protein: CASRWGSSGSYEQFF.

As DNA, the CDR3 is TGTGCCAGCAGTTATATGGGGGGCACTGAAGCTTTCTTT. It encodes CASSYMGGTEAFF. The genes are TRBV6-5 and TRBJ1-1, with D possibly matching TRBD1 (5 bases). Germline loops: CDR1 MNHEY, CDR2 SVGAGI. V was cut by 3 bases and J by 4 bases, with 9 bases left in between. This CDR3 is 13 amino acids long.

This clonotype was seen at least ten times. V and J are TRBV3-1 and TRBJ2-2, with D possibly matching TRBD2 (6 bases). Germline loops: CDR1 LGHDT, CDR2 YNNKEL (reference sequence). Trimming shortened V by 3 bases and J by 2 bases, and 13 bases separated the two germline ends. The CDR3 has 16 residues. The CDR3 reads CASSHGLATNTGELFF. The CDR3 DNA reads as TGTGCCAGCAGCCACGGCCTAGCGACCAACACCGGGGAGCTGTTTTTT.

This clonotype was recorded at least ten times. The genes are TRBV12-3 or TRBV12-4 and TRBJ2-1, with 11 bases lining up with TRBD2. V lost 3 bases, J lost 4 bases, and 11 bases stayed unmatched. This CDR3 region has 18 residues. CDR3: CASSFLLAGGPLYNEQFF. The CDR3 DNA is TGTGCCAGCAGTTTTCTCCTAGCGGGAGGACCACTTTACAATGAGCAGTTCTTC.

This clonotype was seen at least ten times. The V gene is TRBV12-3 or TRBV12-4, the J gene TRBJ2-7, with TRBD2 matching over 9 bases. The CDR3 runs 15 residues. J was trimmed by 6 bases and V by 1 base; bases with no gene match: 7. In DNA form, the CDR3 reads TGTGCCAGCAGTTTAGAAGGCCTAGCGGGAATCGAGCAGTACTTC. This gives the protein CASSLEGLAGIEQYF.

This clonotype showed up just a few times. This chain links TRBV11-1 with TRBJ1-3; D not certain. The CDR3 totals 14 residues. Germline V gene sequence: CDR1 SGHAT, CDR2 FQDESV (reference sequence). With 3 bases removed from V and 7 bases from J, the gap between germline ends came to 13 bases. Here the CDR3 DNA reads TGTGCCAGCAGCTTTTCGGGCCCCGGGAACACCATATATTTT. Its translation is CASSFSGPGNTIYF.

This clonotype was detected ten times or more. V and J are TRBV6-1 and TRBJ2-7; 8 nucleotides align to TRBD2. Trimming cost V 5 bases and J 3 bases; bases outside gene matches: 9. From germline, CDR1 is MNHNS and CDR2 SASEGT. This CDR3 spans 15 amino acids. The CDR3 protein is CASSTTGLVLYEQYF. As DNA, the CDR3 is TGTGCCAGCAGTACAACGGGACTAGTGCTCTACGAGCAGTACTTC.

There are a few counts of this clonotype. This rearrangement joins TRBV20-1 to TRBJ2-6; D is undetermined. The CDR3 sequence is 14 residues long. Trimming left V 3 bases short and J 0 bases short, with 6 bases between. Germline assignment: CDR1 DFQATT and CDR2 SNEGSKA (reference sequence). This chain's CDR3 is CSARSSSGANVLTF. The CDR3 DNA is TGCAGTGCTAGGTCTAGCTCTGGGGCCAACGTCCTGACTTTC.

This clonotype was counted ten times or more. CDR3 protein: CASSQVTSGRSYTQYF. The CDR3, as DNA: TGTGCCAGCAGCCAAGTTACTAGCGGGAGAAGTTATACGCAGTATTTT. The V and J genes are TRBV3-1 and TRBJ2-3; TRBD2 matches 11 bases. The CDR3 extends over 16 amino acids. Unmatched junction bases numbered 7, after V lost 1 base and J lost 7 bases. Germline CDR1 LGHDT, CDR2 YNNKEL (reference sequence).

V and J are TRBV4-3 and TRBJ2-3, with a tentative D call TRBD1 (6 bases). V lost 4 bases and J lost 6, with 14 bases in between. The CDR3 contains 14 residues. Germline V gene lookup returns CDR1 LGHNA and CDR2 YSLEER. In DNA form, the CDR3 reads TGCGCCAGCAGCCCTGGACAGCGACATGATACGCAGTATTTT. Amino acids: CASSPGQRHDTQYF.

The genes are TRBV25-1 and TRBJ2-2; 7 nucleotides agree with TRBD1. This CDR3 is 13 amino acids long. In germline, CDR1 is MGHDK, CDR2 SYGVNS. With 7 bases clipped from V and 2 bases from J, the junction kept 1 base outside the gene matches. CDR3 coding DNA: TGTGCCAGCAACAGGGGCAACACCGGGGAGCTGTTTTTT. Translated: CASNRGNTGELFF.

In this sample, this clonotype turned up many times. The chain uses TRBV12-3 or TRBV12-4 and TRBJ1-1; 7 bases align to TRBD1. This CDR3 has 15 residues. V dropped 7 bases and J dropped 1; count of bases not matched to a gene: 9. CDR3 loop: CASTLQGGPNTEAFF. CDR3 DNA sequence: TGTGCCAGCACTCTTCAGGGGGGGCCGAACACTGAAGCTTTCTTT.

The V gene is TRBV9, the J gene TRBJ1-2; D gene ambiguous. Germline CDR1 and CDR2: SGDLS and YYNGEE. V was clipped by 3 bases and J by 6 bases, with 15 bases between them. CDR3 length: 14 amino acids. This CDR3 reads CASSASPVLDGYTF. Here the CDR3 DNA reads TGTGCCAGCAGCGCCTCCCCGGTACTGGATGGCTACACCTTC.

This chain's CDR3 is CASSLGDRTLEQYF. CDR3 in DNA: TGTGCCAGCAGCTTAGGGGACAGGACCTTGGAGCAGTACTTC. The rearrangement joins TRBV7-2 to TRBJ2-7; 8 bases fit TRBD1. The CDR3 contains 14 residues. Germline CDR1 reads SGHTA; CDR2 reads FQGNSA. V lost 1 base, J lost 7 bases, and 6 bases stayed unmatched.

The DNA of the CDR3 is TGCAGCGTTGGACAGTTTGGGATGAACACTGAAGCTTTCTTT. Its protein product is CSVGQFGMNTEAFF. This chain uses TRBV29-1 with TRBJ1-1; tentatively, D is TRBD1 (5 bases). The CDR3 consists of 14 residues. V was cut by 4 bases and J by 0 bases, with 12 bases left in between. The germline V gene has CDR1 SQVTM and CDR2 ANQGSEA.

J is TRBJ2-7 and V is TRBV11-3, with 11 positions matching TRBD2. This CDR3 is 16 amino acids long. CDR1 SGHNT and CDR2 YENEEA come from the germline V gene. The V segment lost 5 bases and the J segment 0 bases; nucleotides outside the gene matches: 6. The CDR3 is CASSRGLAALSYEQYF. The CDR3 DNA follows: TGTGCCAGCAGCCGGGGACTAGCGGCACTCTCCTACGAGCAGTACTTC.

On this clonotype: This clone may be a read error of a much larger clone one base away. This chain joins TRBV10-3 and TRBJ1-1; D is possibly TRBD1 (5 bases). The CDR3 length is 15 residues. From germline, CDR1 is ENHRY and CDR2 SYGVKD. V was pared by 5 bases and J by 1 base, with 14 bases between. In DNA form, the CDR3 reads TGTGCCATCAGTTACTCGATCACAGGGAACACTGAAGCTTTCTTT. This codes for CAISYSITGNTEAFF.

This clonotype appeared many times. V and J are TRBV28 and TRBJ2-1; D perhaps matches TRBD2 (5 bases). CDR1 is MDHEN and CDR2 is SYDVKM in the germline V gene. This CDR3 has 13 amino acids. Trimming took 8 bases from V and 2 from J, leaving 10 bases between them. The DNA for the CDR3 is TGTGCCAGCCTTAGAGCGGCCTACAATGAGCAGTTCTTC. Its translation: CASLRAAYNEQFF.

The gene calls are TRBV4-3 and TRBJ2-4, with 10 positions matching TRBD1. Germline loops: CDR1 LGHNA, CDR2 YSLEER. CDR3 size: 20 residues. V shed 1 base, J shed 0 bases, and the junction held 12 bases outside the gene matches. In DNA form, the CDR3 reads TGCGCCAGCAGCCAAGGATTGACAGGGGGCTATGGGGAAGCCAAAAACATTCAGTACTTC. Translated: CASSQGLTGGYGEAKNIQYF.

The V call is TRBV7-9, the J call TRBJ2-7; TRBD1 matches 10 bases. The germline V gene has CDR1 SEHNR and CDR2 FQNEAQ (reference sequence). The CDR3 extends over 15 amino acids. With 2 bases clipped from V and 6 bases from J, the junction kept 7 bases outside the gene matches. CDR3 sequence (DNA): TGTGCCAGCAGCTTAAGAGGGACAGGGGCCCGCGAGCAGTACTTC. This translates into CASSLRGTGAREQYF.